The following is a T cell receptor beta chain sequence with its context. The genes and germline here are from mouse. The read ends 1 residue before the CDR3 terminus; that terminus is restored from the germline J gene. This sample was included in a study of tissue T cells after allogeneic stem cell transplantation. Time point described: mouse harvest day 14 after allogeneic transplant. Each mouse received 10^7 T-cell-depleted marrow cells plus 10^6 splenic CD5+ T cells by tail vein. Mice had MHC-mismatched B6 into BALB/c GVHD, sampled day 7 or 14. Survey-depth TCRbeta CDR3 sequencing reported V/J genes and productive frequencies. Using immunoSEQ multiplex PCR, the repertoire was profiled, and TCRdb retains in-frame clones only, with some absent. The sample consists of 3,000 to 4,500 clones, roughly 53% of them appearing once. The CDR3 loop spans 15 amino acids. Trimming took off 0 bases at V and 0 bases at J, with 7 bases between the two ends. Germline V gene lookup returns CDR1 KGHPV and CDR2 FQNQEV (reference sequence).

The sequence derives from a female BALB/c mouse given C57BL/6 T cells with graft-versus-host disease after an allogeneic hematopoietic cell transplant. The chain couples TRBV26 to TRBJ2-4; D is possibly TRBD1 (6 bases). The sequenced sample consisted of gut tissue. The CDR3 reads CASSLSRGSQNTLYF. The sequenced part of the CDR3 DNA is TGTGCCAGCAGTCTGTCCAGGGGAAGTCAAAACACCTTGTAC.